The 15 T cell receptor beta chains below all came from one sample that was sequenced in a study of early T cells in non-severe SARS-CoV-2 infection. A single record per CDR3 protein comes from TCRdb applying MiXCR to the 5' RACE reads. Of around 79,000 distinct CDR3 sequences listed, 11% are singletons. This sample comprised whole blood, obtained at baseline. Source of these receptors: an adult who was a healthcare worker with PCR-confirmed SARS-CoV-2 infection or an uninfected control (not recorded which).

This rearrangement joins TRBV11-2 to TRBJ2-7, with TRBD2 identical over 10 bases. J gave up 7 bases and V 5 bases, and 14 bases lay outside the gene matches. Per germline, CDR1 SGHAT and CDR2 FQNNGV. The CDR3 contains 16 residues. The CDR3 DNA is TGTGCCAGCAGCCCAGGGGCTACTAGCGGGGCGGTAGAGCAGTACTTC. It encodes CASSPGATSGAVEQYF.

The rearrangement joins TRBV5-8 to TRBJ2-1; D gene ambiguous. The CDR3 spans 16 residues. Per the germline V gene, CDR1 is SGHTS and CDR2 is YDEGEE. Trimming took 4 bases from V and 0 from J, leaving 14 bases between them. The CDR3 DNA follows: TGTGCCAGCAGCCCAGCAGCTCATAACTCCTACAATGAGCAGTTCTTC. This translates into CASSPAAHNSYNEQFF.

The V call is TRBV5-5, the J call TRBJ2-1; D unresolved. The germline V gene encodes CDR1 SGHKS and CDR2 YYEKEE (reference sequence). This CDR3 has 15 residues. V was shortened by 3 bases and J by 2 bases, with 12 bases between the two germline ends. CDR3 in amino acids: CASSSEARPYNEQFF. The CDR3 DNA is TGTGCCAGCAGCTCCGAGGCGAGACCCTACAATGAGCAGTTCTTC. The full variable domain, its missing parts supplied by reference TRBV5-5 and TRBJ2-1, is DAGVTQSPTHLIKTRGQQVTLRCSPISGHKSVSWYQQVLGQGPQFIFQYYEKEERGRGNFPDRFSARQFPNYSSELNVNALLLGDSALYLCASSSEARPYNEQFFGPGTRLTVL.

CDR3 DNA sequence: TGTGCCCCTCGGACAGTGAACACTGAAGCTTTCTTT. This sequence encodes CAPRTVNTEAFF. This chain uses TRBV28 with TRBJ1-1; D is perhaps TRBD1 (6 bases). Germline CDR1 is MDHEN and CDR2 is SYDVKM. The CDR3 length is 12 residues. V was pared by 11 bases and J by 0 bases, with 10 bases between.

This chain uses TRBV27 with TRBJ2-1; D remains ambiguous. The CDR3 spans 14 residues. The V end was cut by 5 bases, the J end by 4 bases, with 12 bases between. Per germline, CDR1 MNHEY and CDR2 SMNVEV (reference sequence). For the CDR3, the DNA is TGTGCCAGCAGTCTAAGCAGTCCGTACAATGAGCAGTTCTTC. Amino acids: CASSLSSPYNEQFF.

This clonotype showed up just a few times. V and J are TRBV7-2 and TRBJ1-1, with D unresolved. V was trimmed by 6 bases and J by 0 bases, leaving 8 bases between them. The length of the CDR3 is 13 residues. CDR1 is SGHTA and CDR2 is FQGNSA in the germline V gene. The CDR3 coding sequence is TGTGCCAGCAGTAACCAACTGAACACTGAAGCTTTCTTT. Translated, it gives CASSNQLNTEAFF.

A few counts support this clonotype. V and J are TRBV29-1 and TRBJ2-3; maybe TRBD2 (5 bases). Trimming removed 7 bases at V and 5 bases at J, with 19 bases between. The CDR3 totals 14 residues. Germline lookup yields CDR1 SQVTM and CDR2 ANQGSEA. CDR3 region: CSASSAGSRDTQYF. The CDR3 nucleotides are TGCAGCGCCTCTTCTGCGGGCAGTCGAGATACGCAGTATTTT.

In its sample, this clonotype was seen many times. The J gene is TRBJ1-1, the V gene TRBV12-3 or TRBV12-4; no clear D gene. Trimming took 3 bases from V and 0 from J, leaving 14 bases between them. The CDR3 has 16 amino acids. The CDR3 sequence: CASSLFGGSLNTEAFF. The CDR3, as DNA: TGTGCCAGCAGTTTGTTTGGTGGGTCGCTGAACACTGAAGCTTTCTTT.

This clonotype has only a few counts. The chain employs TRBV9 and TRBJ2-3; tentative D call: TRBD2 (6 bases). The V end lost 0 bases, the J end lost 4 bases, and 21 bases lay between the germline ends. The CDR3 spans 18 residues. Germline V gene data show CDR1 as SGDLS and CDR2 as YYNGEE. For the CDR3, the DNA is TGTGCCAGCAGCGTAGTCGCTACCATCGGGGGTTATGCAGATACGCAGTATTTT. Its translation: CASSVVATIGGYADTQYF.

The rearrangement links TRBV29-1 to TRBJ1-1; D is unresolved. The CDR3 spans 11 residues. Per the germline V gene, CDR1 is SQVTM and CDR2 is ANQGSEA. Trimming removed 8 bases at V and 7 bases at J, with 14 bases between. CDR3 sequence: CSTGRTHEAFF. As DNA, the CDR3 is TGCAGCACTGGACGGACCCATGAAGCTTTCTTT.

This clonotype appeared a few times. This chain joins TRBV5-6 and TRBJ1-5, with 7 bases fitting TRBD1. The germline V gene encodes CDR1 SGHDT and CDR2 YYEEEE. CDR3 length: 13 residues. Trimming removed 4 bases from V and 7 bases from J; junction bases left unmatched: 5. CDR3 protein: CASSPGGGQPQHF. In nucleotides, the CDR3 is TGTGCCAGCAGCCCAGGGGGAGGACAGCCCCAGCATTTT.

The sample holds many counts of this clonotype. This chain connects TRBV10-3 to TRBJ1-2; perhaps TRBD1 as D (6 bases). The CDR3 length is 14 residues. The V end was cut by 6 bases, the J end by 3 bases, with 14 bases between. CDR1 ENHRY and CDR2 SYGVKD come from the germline V gene. The DNA of the CDR3 is TGTGCCATCAGAAGAGCGAGGGGGGACTATGGCTACACCTTC. This sequence encodes CAIRRARGDYGYTF.

The genes are TRBV30 and TRBJ1-5; the D is unclear. The CDR3 is 13 amino acids. The V gene's germline CDR1 is GTSNPN and CDR2 SVGIG (reference sequence). V lost 0 bases and J 3 bases, leaving 6 bases between the germline ends. This CDR3 reads CAWSVSLNQPQHF. The CDR3 coding sequence is TGTGCCTGGAGTGTATCCCTCAATCAGCCCCAGCATTTT.

This clonotype has ten or more counts. This sequence joins TRBV11-1 and TRBJ2-7; possible D gene TRBD1, 6 bases. The CDR3 loop spans 16 amino acids. V lost 4 bases to trimming and J lost 0 bases, with 16 bases between them. The germline CDR1 and CDR2 sequences are SGHAT and FQDESV (reference sequence). CDR3 region: CASSSPVQGISYEQYF. CDR3 DNA: TGTGCCAGCAGCTCGCCCGTACAGGGAATCTCCTACGAGCAGTACTTC.

This clonotype was counted many times. The rearrangement joins TRBV5-1 to TRBJ2-3; 10 nucleotides match TRBD2. With V trimmed by 0 bases and J by 3 bases, 10 bases remained unmatched. Germline V gene sequence: CDR1 SGHRS, CDR2 YFSETQ. This CDR3 comprises 18 residues. CDR3 amino acids: CASSLAEMEGLATDTQYF. Written as DNA, the CDR3 is TGCGCCAGCAGCTTGGCCGAGATGGAGGGACTAGCGACAGATACGCAGTATTTT.